These 29 T cell receptor beta chains came from one sample sequenced in a study of response to subunit inactivated influenza vaccine. TCRdb itself ran the RT-PCR reads through MiXCR, one entry per CDR3 protein. The sample lists 500,000 or so distinct CDR3 sequences; 16% were seen once. This specimen consisted of CD4+ T cells sorted from PBMCs, obtained roughly 24 months after vaccination. The receptors come from a man aged 45-69 years who received an inactivated influenza vaccine.

This clonotype was counted ten times or more. The J gene is TRBJ2-7, the V gene TRBV29-1; no clear D gene. The CDR3 totals 12 residues. Germline V CDR1 and CDR2: SQVTM, ANQGSEA. The V end was cut by 0 bases, the J end by 3 bases, with 6 bases between. CDR3 bases: TGCAGCGTTGAAGATCAAATCTACGAGCAGTACTTC. Translation: CSVEDQIYEQYF.

There are a few counts of this clonotype. The J gene is TRBJ2-7, the V gene TRBV6-2 or TRBV6-3; no definite D call. V lost 2 bases and J 9 bases, leaving 11 bases between the germline ends. The CDR3 is 12 residues long. Germline V gene lookup returns CDR1 MNHEY and CDR2 SVGEGT. In nucleotides, the CDR3 is TGTGCCAGCAGTTACACGGACGTTCGGCAGTACTTC. Translation gives CASSYTDVRQYF.

This clonotype was recorded a few times. V usage is TRBV29-1 and J usage is TRBJ2-3, with 12 bases lining up with TRBD2. Trimming took 6 bases from V and 3 from J; bases not matched to a gene: 7. Germline CDR1 is SQVTM and CDR2 is ANQGSEA. This CDR3 has 15 amino acids. The CDR3 here is CSVRLAGEGTDTQYF. CDR3 DNA: TGCAGCGTAAGACTAGCGGGGGAAGGTACAGATACGCAGTATTTT.

This chain joins TRBV4-1 and TRBJ2-5; no clear D gene. The CDR3 sequence is 14 residues long. Germline V CDR1 and CDR2: MGHRA, YSYEKL. Trimming left V 0 bases short and J 7 bases short, with 12 bases between. CDR3 in amino acids: CASSQEGTAGTQYF. In DNA form, the CDR3 reads TGCGCCAGCAGCCAAGAGGGTACGGCAGGGACCCAGTACTTC.

The chain has TRBV27 and TRBJ2-1; 7 bases fit TRBD2. There are 17 residues in the CDR3. Germline V gene lookup returns CDR1 MNHEY and CDR2 SMNVEV (reference sequence). J gave up 7 bases and V 2 bases, and 14 bases lay outside the gene matches. Here the CDR3 reads CASSLRPTSDARNEQFF. The CDR3 DNA reads as TGTGCCAGCAGTTTAAGGCCCACTAGCGATGCCCGGAATGAGCAGTTCTTC.

This clonotype was observed a few times. J is TRBJ2-6 and V is TRBV6-1; D is uncertain. Looked up from germline, CDR1 is MNHNS and CDR2 is SASEGT. Trimming removed 1 base from V and 4 bases from J, with 8 bases in between. The CDR3 contains 15 residues. The CDR3 region is CASSEVNTGANVLTF. The CDR3 nucleotides are TGTGCCAGCAGTGAAGTGAATACCGGGGCCAACGTCCTGACTTTC.

This clonotype came up many times. The chain combines TRBV5-1 with TRBJ2-1; D possibly corresponds to TRBD2 (5 bases). Per the germline V gene, CDR1 is SGHRS and CDR2 is YFSETQ. Trimming stripped 4 bases from V and 5 bases from J, with 13 bases between. This CDR3 has 14 amino acids. In nucleotides, the CDR3 is TGCGCCAGCAGCCAAACTAGAGACAACAATGAGCAGTTCTTC. It is translated as CASSQTRDNNEQFF.

This clonotype showed up just a few times. V and J are TRBV20-1 and TRBJ1-4; D uncertain. The germline V gene has CDR1 DFQATT and CDR2 SNEGSKA (reference sequence). Trimming left V 3 bases short and J 6 bases short, with 14 bases between. The CDR3 runs 14 residues. DNA for the CDR3: TGCAGTGCTAGGTCGGAAGGGAGGGATGAAAAACTGTTTTTT. Protein sequence: CSARSEGRDEKLFF.

The table lists this clonotype with many counts. The rearrangement uses TRBV10-3 and TRBJ2-1; TRBD2 matches at 9 bases. With 3 bases clipped from V and 6 bases from J, the junction kept 6 bases outside the gene matches. This CDR3 comprises 15 residues. Germline CDR1 and CDR2: ENHRY and SYGVKD. In DNA, the CDR3 is TGTGCCATCAGTGAAGATAGCGGGAGAGGCAATGAGCAGTTCTTC. Translated: CAISEDSGRGNEQFF.

This clonotype has ten or more counts. The chain uses TRBV6-2 or TRBV6-3 and TRBJ1-5; 11 bases agree with TRBD1. Germline V gene data show CDR1 as MNHEY and CDR2 as SVGEGT. The CDR3 consists of 15 residues. The trim removed 6 bases at V and 4 bases at J, leaving 5 bases unmatched. CDR3 loop: CASSYGTGGNQPQHF. The CDR3 DNA reads TGTGCCAGCAGCTATGGGACAGGGGGAAATCAGCCCCAGCATTTT.

This clonotype came up a few times. This chain links TRBV20-1 with TRBJ2-7, with 7 bases lining up with TRBD1. This CDR3 has 13 residues. The V gene's germline CDR1 is DFQATT and CDR2 SNEGSKA (reference sequence). V lost 5 bases and J lost 4; bases outside the gene matches: 8. The CDR3 DNA sequence: TGCAGTGCTGGCCCGGGACAGTTTTACGAGCAGTACTTC. Protein product: CSAGPGQFYEQYF.

The table lists this clonotype with a few counts. The chain links TRBV27 to TRBJ2-3; 10 nucleotides agree with TRBD2. The length of the CDR3 is 16 residues. The V gene end was trimmed by 7 bases and the J gene end by 8 bases; junction bases not matched to a gene: 15. Germline CDR1 MNHEY, CDR2 SMNVEV (reference sequence). The CDR3 sequence: CASTHGLAGARGTQYF. The CDR3 DNA reads as TGTGCCAGCACCCATGGTCTAGCGGGGGCCCGGGGTACGCAGTATTTT.

J is TRBJ2-5 and V is TRBV3-1; 10 nucleotides match TRBD2. Per the germline V gene, CDR1 is LGHDT and CDR2 is YNNKEL (reference sequence). The CDR3 has 15 amino acids. Unmatched junction bases numbered 7, after V lost 1 base and J lost 8 bases. The CDR3 DNA sequence: TGTGCCAGCAGCCAAGTGGCTAGCGGGGGACCCACCCAGTACTTC. Protein: CASSQVASGGPTQYF.

In this sample, this clonotype turned up many times. The chain joins TRBV9 to TRBJ2-3; unclear D gene. With 5 bases removed from V and 2 bases from J, the gap between germline ends came to 6 bases. Per germline, CDR1 SGDLS and CDR2 YYNGEE. The CDR3 is 12 amino acids. The chain's CDR3 is CASRGNTDTQYF. The CDR3 nucleotides are TGTGCCAGCAGGGGGAACACAGATACGCAGTATTTT.

The rearrangement links TRBV2 to TRBJ1-6; the match to TRBD1 covers 8 bases. Looked up from germline, CDR1 is SNHLY and CDR2 is FYNNEI. The CDR3 consists of 14 residues. V lost 4 bases, J lost 7 bases, and 3 bases stayed unmatched. CDR3 sequence (DNA): TGTGCCAGCAGTGTACAGGGGGGAAATTCACCCCTCCACTTT. Translation gives CASSVQGGNSPLHF.

This clonotype has just a few counts. The rearrangement uses TRBV6-5 and TRBJ2-6; D ambiguous. Per germline, CDR1 MNHEY and CDR2 SVGAGI. This CDR3 comprises 17 residues. V was clipped by 2 bases and J by 0 bases, with 11 bases between them. This chain's CDR3 is CASSYRRYSSGANVLTF. The CDR3 DNA reads TGTGCCAGCAGTTACCGGAGATATTCCTCTGGGGCCAACGTCCTGACTTTC.

The chain joins TRBV5-1 to TRBJ2-3, with 7 bases matching TRBD2. The CDR3 extends over 15 amino acids. The V segment lost 5 bases and the J segment 2 bases; nucleotides outside the gene matches: 8. Germline CDR1 reads SGHRS; CDR2 reads YFSETQ. CDR3 sequence (DNA): TGCGCCAGCAGTCAAGCGGGACCAGACACAGATACGCAGTATTTT. Its translation: CASSQAGPDTDTQYF.

The chain employs TRBV20-1 and TRBJ2-7; a possible D gene is TRBD2 (6 bases). This CDR3 is built from 12 residues. Germline CDR1 DFQATT, CDR2 SNEGSKA (reference sequence). Trimming left V 4 bases short and J 3 bases short, with 10 bases between. The CDR3 protein is CSAIGGHYEQYF. CDR3 nucleotide sequence: TGCAGTGCTATCGGGGGTCACTACGAGCAGTACTTC.

This clonotype occurred many times. The chain has TRBV7-9 and TRBJ1-2; 10 bases fit TRBD1. The CDR3 has 15 residues. Per the germline V gene, CDR1 is SEHNR and CDR2 is FQNEAQ (reference sequence). Losses at the gene ends were 5 bases for V and 6 bases for J; bases not matched to a gene: 9. CDR3 protein: CASSQGTGDTDGYTF. In nucleotides, the CDR3 is TGTGCCAGCAGCCAAGGGACAGGGGATACGGATGGCTACACCTTC.

This clonotype has more than one count but fewer than ten. The chain is built from TRBV6-1 and TRBJ2-5; possibly TRBD1 for D (5 bases). The germline V and J ends were trimmed by 5 bases and 7 bases, with 20 bases remaining between them. This CDR3 has 15 residues. Germline V gene sequence: CDR1 MNHNS, CDR2 SASEGT. The CDR3, as DNA: TGTGCCAGCAGTATAGGGGCCCGGCGGTTGGGGACCCAGTACTTC. As protein: CASSIGARRLGTQYF.

This clonotype was seen more than once but under ten times. This may arise from a read error, as a much more abundant clone is one base away. The rearrangement joins TRBV3-1 to TRBJ2-7; 12 bases line up with TRBD1. Germline V gives CDR1 LGHDT, CDR2 YNNKEL (reference sequence). There are 17 residues in the CDR3. The CDR3 sequence: CAGSPSYRGTGGNEQYF. The CDR3 nucleotides read TGTGCCGGCAGCCCCTCGTACCGCGGGACAGGGGGCAACGAGCAGTACTTC.

The chain couples TRBV5-4 to TRBJ1-2; D unresolved. This CDR3 region has 14 residues. V lost 3 bases and J lost 8, with 17 bases in between. Germline V gene lookup returns CDR1 SGHNT and CDR2 YYREEE (reference sequence). In nucleotides, the CDR3 is TGTGCCAGCAGCTCGCTTTCGAGGGTTGACGGCTACACCTTC. Translated, it gives CASSSLSRVDGYTF.

This clonotype came up a few times. The chain couples TRBV7-2 to TRBJ2-7; 12 bases agree with TRBD2. Germline assignment: CDR1 SGHTA and CDR2 FQGNSA. Trimming took 4 bases from V and 5 from J; bases not matched to a gene: 9. This CDR3 is 16 amino acids long. The CDR3 bases are TGTGCCAGCAGCTCTCGGACTAGCGGGAAGGTAAACGAGCAGTACTTC. This sequence encodes CASSSRTSGKVNEQYF.

The chain links TRBV4-3 to TRBJ2-7; D gene ambiguous. Germline V CDR1 and CDR2: LGHNA, YSLEER. V was trimmed by 1 base and J by 3 bases, leaving 13 bases between them. This CDR3 spans 15 amino acids. This chain's CDR3 is CASSQVRHGSYEQYF. CDR3 in DNA: TGCGCCAGCAGCCAAGTCAGGCATGGAAGCTACGAGCAGTACTTC.

This clonotype was detected many times. This chain links TRBV4-2 with TRBJ2-5; 10 nucleotides align to TRBD2. Germline V lookup: CDR1 LGHNA, CDR2 YNFKEQ. This CDR3 contains 16 residues. After removal of 1 base from V and 4 bases from J, the junction contained 6 bases not matched to a gene. The DNA of the CDR3 is TGTGCCAGCAGCCAAGCGGCCGGGACTAGCGTAGAGACCCAGTACTTC. Its translation: CASSQAAGTSVETQYF.

The gene calls are TRBV20-1 and TRBJ2-2; TRBD1 is a possible D gene (6 bases). V lost 6 bases, J lost 4 bases, and 15 bases lay in between. This CDR3 is built from 14 residues. The germline V gene has CDR1 DFQATT and CDR2 SNEGSKA (reference sequence). The DNA of the CDR3 is TGCAGTGCGAGCACAGGGCCCCCCACCGGGGAGCTGTTTTTT. Encoded protein: CSASTGPPTGELFF.

In this sample, this clonotype turned up a few times. This sequence joins TRBV4-3 and TRBJ2-1, with D tentatively TRBD2 (6 bases). The germline V and J ends were trimmed by 1 base and 6 bases, with 10 bases remaining between them. In germline, CDR1 is LGHNA, CDR2 YSLEER. CDR3 length: 14 residues. The CDR3 here is CASSQAGSSNEQFF. CDR3 DNA: TGCGCCAGCAGCCAAGCCGGGAGTAGCAATGAGCAGTTCTTC.

At least ten counts were recorded for this clonotype. V gene TRBV29-1 combines with J gene TRBJ1-3; D may be TRBD1 (5 bases). Trimming stripped 6 bases from V and 5 bases from J, with 8 bases between. CDR3 length: 11 amino acids. CDR1 is SQVTM and CDR2 is ANQGSEA in the germline V gene. In nucleotides, the CDR3 is TGCAGCGTGACGGACAGAAACACCATATATTTT. This sequence encodes CSVTDRNTIYF.

This chain connects TRBV9 to TRBJ2-3; maybe TRBD1 (6 bases). V shed 0 bases and J shed 7 bases, with 12 bases lying between them. CDR3 length: 14 residues. Germline V gives CDR1 SGDLS, CDR2 YYNGEE. The CDR3 is CASSVEAQGNTQYF. In DNA form, the CDR3 reads TGTGCCAGCAGCGTAGAGGCCCAGGGGAATACGCAGTATTTT.